The 28 T cell receptor beta chains below all came from one sample that was sequenced in a study of T-cell memory formation after mild COVID-19. From the 5' RACE reads, TCRdb called clonotypes with MiXCR, one entry per CDR3 protein. The table has fewer than 550,000 distinct CDR3 sequences, around 18% seen once. The sample taken for sequencing was PBMCs or a T cell subset sorted from them (not recorded which). These TCRs come from an adult woman who had mild COVID-19 (a few samples of this study predate the infection). Cell type and time point are not known.

This clonotype was detected only a few times. This rearrangement joins TRBV19 to TRBJ2-7; 8 bases align to TRBD1. V trimming: 5 bases; J trimming: 7 bases; junction bases outside the gene matches: 10. The CDR3 spans 14 residues. Germline V lookup: CDR1 LNHDA, CDR2 SQIVND (reference sequence). CDR3 coding DNA: TGTGCCAGTAGTTCACGGACAGGGTCGGGGGAGCAGTACTTC. Its protein is CASSSRTGSGEQYF.

The chain joins TRBV4-1 to TRBJ1-1; 8 bases line up with TRBD1. Germline V lookup: CDR1 MGHRA, CDR2 YSYEKL. The CDR3 has 15 residues. Unmatched junction bases numbered 9, after V lost 4 bases and J lost 5 bases. The CDR3 region has the DNA TGCGCCAGCAGCCTCCGGACAGGGTTTGGGACTGAAGCTTTCTTT. Amino acid sequence: CASSLRTGFGTEAFF.

This clonotype was counted between two and nine times. The chain couples TRBV2 to TRBJ1-2; 10 positions agree with TRBD1. Germline-derived CDR1 and CDR2 are SNHLY and FYNNEI. This CDR3 comprises 12 residues. J gave up 2 bases and V 11 bases, and 2 bases lay outside the gene matches. The CDR3 here is CAGQGGNYGYTF. The DNA of the CDR3 is TGTGCCGGACAGGGGGGAAACTATGGCTACACCTTC.

This clonotype was picked up a small number of times. The rearrangement links TRBV7-9 to TRBJ1-1, with D perhaps TRBD1 (5 bases). Germline CDR1 and CDR2: SEHNR and FQNEAQ (reference sequence). V was clipped by 2 bases and J by 4 bases, with 11 bases between them. CDR3 length: 14 amino acids. DNA of the CDR3: TGTGCCAGCAGCTTACGGGGGAGCGGCACTGAAGCTTTCTTT. Translation gives CASSLRGSGTEAFF. The full variable domain, with the rest looked up from reference TRBV7-9 and TRBJ1-1, is DTGVSQNPRHKITKRGQNVTFRCDPISEHNRLYWYRQTLGQGPEFLTYFQNEAQLEKSRLLSDRFSAERPKGSFSTLEIQRTEQGDSAMYLCASSLRGSGTEAFFGQGTRLTVV.

A few counts support this clonotype. The CDR3 DNA is TGTGCCAGCAGCCCCCGAGGAGGAGATACGCAGTATTTT. It encodes CASSPRGGDTQYF. The chain couples TRBV5-5 to TRBJ2-3; TRBD2 might be the D (5 bases). Germline V lookup: CDR1 SGHKS, CDR2 YYEKEE (reference sequence). CDR3 length: 13 residues. The ends were cut back, 4 bases at V and 5 bases at J, with 11 bases in the middle.

The chain links TRBV12-3 or TRBV12-4 to TRBJ1-2; 8 bases are a match to TRBD1. V shed 3 bases, J shed 3 bases, and the junction held 15 bases outside the gene matches. This CDR3 contains 18 residues. The CDR3 is CASSFGGDRGIRDYGYTF. As DNA, the CDR3 is TGTGCCAGCAGTTTTGGGGGAGACAGGGGTATACGAGACTATGGCTACACCTTC.

This sequence joins TRBV10-3 and TRBJ2-4, with D maybe TRBD2 (6 bases). CDR3 length: 16 residues. Trimming shortened V by 5 bases and J by 0 bases, and 14 bases separated the two germline ends. Germline V gene sequence: CDR1 ENHRY, CDR2 SYGVKD. CDR3 region: CAISSGLLEAKNIQYF. For the CDR3, the DNA is TGTGCCATCAGTTCGGGACTCCTTGAAGCCAAAAACATTCAGTACTTC.

This clonotype was detected a few times. The genes are TRBV18 and TRBJ2-7; 12 bases map to TRBD2. This CDR3 is built from 18 residues. Germline V gives CDR1 KGHSH, CDR2 LQKENI. V lost 1 base and J lost 3; bases outside the gene matches: 10. The CDR3 protein is CASSPLGLAGKLNYEQYF. CDR3 DNA sequence: TGTGCCAGCTCACCACTCGGACTAGCGGGGAAACTGAACTACGAGCAGTACTTC. Using reference TRBV18 and TRBJ2-7 for the parts outside the CDR3, the full variable domain is NAGVMQNPRHLVRRRGQEARLRCSPMKGHSHVYWYRQLPEEGLKFMVYLQKENIIDESGMPKERFSAEFPKEGPSILRIQQVVRGDSAAYFCASSPLGLAGKLNYEQYFGPGTRLTVT.

This clonotype was found a few times. V and J are TRBV29-1 and TRBJ2-7; D uncertain. This CDR3 is 15 amino acids long. Trimming cost V 4 bases and J 0 bases, with 16 bases left between them. Per the germline V gene, CDR1 is SQVTM and CDR2 is ANQGSEA. CDR3 in amino acids: CSVVPHGRLSYEQYF. The CDR3 DNA follows: TGCAGCGTTGTACCCCACGGCAGGCTCTCCTACGAGCAGTACTTC.

The chain uses TRBV20-1 and TRBJ2-7, with 7 positions matching TRBD2. CDR1 is DFQATT, CDR2 SNEGSKA, per germline (reference sequence). With 4 bases clipped from V and 0 bases from J, the junction kept 3 bases outside the gene matches. This CDR3 spans 13 amino acids. CDR3: CSATRTSSYEQYF. The CDR3 coding sequence is TGCAGTGCTACTAGGACTAGCTCCTACGAGCAGTACTTC.

This clonotype was observed many times. The V gene is TRBV5-1, the J gene TRBJ1-1; D is perhaps TRBD1 (5 bases). V lost 7 bases to trimming and J lost 4 bases, with 20 bases between them. This CDR3 comprises 15 residues. CDR1 is SGHRS and CDR2 is YFSETQ in the germline V gene. The CDR3 nucleotides read TGCGCCAGCGCCGCGGGGGTTGAGTGGGCCACTGAAGCTTTCTTT. It specifies CASAAGVEWATEAFF.

This clonotype was found a few times. This rearrangement joins TRBV30 to TRBJ2-7; 10 nucleotides align to TRBD1. V was pared by 5 bases and J by 8 bases, with 9 bases of the junction left unmatched. Per germline, CDR1 GTSNPN and CDR2 SVGIG (reference sequence). This CDR3 has 13 residues. The CDR3 here is CAWDRDRGWKQYF. CDR3 nucleotide sequence: TGTGCCTGGGACCGGGACAGGGGTTGGAAGCAGTACTTC.

The chain recombines TRBV9 with TRBJ2-7, with D perhaps given as TRBD1 or TRBD2 (5 bases each). From germline, CDR1 is SGDLS and CDR2 YYNGEE. Deletions cut 3 bases from V and 0 bases from J, with 13 bases between. This CDR3 spans 15 amino acids. CDR3 in amino acids: CASSAWGTSSYEQYF. CDR3 bases: TGTGCCAGCAGCGCCTGGGGGACCAGCTCCTACGAGCAGTACTTC.

This clonotype was counted only a few times. One end of the junction does not line up with germline, which may come from a read error. V is TRBV11-1 and J is TRBJ2-1; 11 nucleotides align to TRBD2. Germline lookup yields CDR1 SGHAT and CDR2 FQDESV (reference sequence). This CDR3 is 13 amino acids long. The CDR3: CASSRTGTSGALF. In nucleotides, the CDR3 is TGTGCCAGCAGCCGGACCGGGACTAGCGGAGCTCTCTTC.

J is TRBJ1-6 and V is TRBV15; TRBD1 is a possible D gene (6 bases). Trimming left V 4 bases short and J 5 bases short, with 9 bases between. CDR1 and CDR2 from the germline V gene are LNHNV and YYDKDF (reference sequence). The CDR3 length is 14 residues. The CDR3 reads CATSKSGDNSPLHF. In nucleotides, the CDR3 is TGTGCCACCAGCAAATCAGGGGATAATTCACCCCTCCACTTT. Drawing the rest from reference TRBV15 and TRBJ1-6, the complete variable domain is DAMVIQNPRYQVTQFGKPVTLSCSQTLNHNVMYWYQQKSSQAPKLLFHYYDKDFNNEADTPDNFQSRRPNTSFCFLDIRSPGLGDTAMYLCATSKSGDNSPLHFGNGTRLTVT.

This clonotype was counted a few times. This chain uses TRBV29-1 with TRBJ2-7; 9 positions match TRBD2. This CDR3 is 17 amino acids long. Unmatched junction bases numbered 17, after V lost 5 bases and J lost 3 bases. Germline values: CDR1 SQVTM, CDR2 ANQGSEA. In DNA, the CDR3 is TGCAGCGTTTCCCCGAACCCCTCTAGCGGGGTTAACTACGAGCAGTACTTC. The encoded protein is CSVSPNPSSGVNYEQYF.

This clonotype was seen once. The chain recombines TRBV7-2 with TRBJ2-5; TRBD1 agrees at 7 bases. J gave up 4 bases and V 5 bases, and 7 bases lay outside the gene matches. Germline values: CDR1 SGHTA, CDR2 FQGNSA. The CDR3 contains 14 residues. The CDR3 DNA sequence: TGTGCCAGCAGCGGATGGGACAGTGGAGAGACCCAGTACTTC. Translated, it gives CASSGWDSGETQYF.

In this sample, this clonotype turned up a few times. This chain joins TRBV7-8 and TRBJ2-6; D ambiguous. The length of the CDR3 is 15 residues. Germline V gene data show CDR1 as SGHVS and CDR2 as FQNEAQ. Deletions cut 1 base from V and 0 bases from J, with 4 bases between. In nucleotides, the CDR3 is TGTGCCAGCAGCTTAGTTCACTCTGGGGCCAACGTCCTGACTTTC. The encoded protein is CASSLVHSGANVLTF. Filled out from reference TRBV7-8 and TRBJ2-6, the complete variable domain reads GAGVSQSPRYKVAKRGQDVALRCDPISGHVSLFWYQQALGQGPEFLTYFQNEAQLDKSGLPSDRFFAERPEGSVSTLKIQRTQQEDSAVYLCASSLVHSGANVLTFGAGSRLTVL.

The chain has TRBV5-1 and TRBJ2-7; possibly TRBD2 for D (5 bases). V dropped 7 bases and J dropped 3 bases, with 14 bases sitting between them. Germline CDR1 and CDR2: SGHRS and YFSETQ. This CDR3 is 13 amino acids long. The CDR3 DNA follows: TGCGCCAGCTGCGAGGGCAACAGCTACGAGCAGTACTTC. Protein sequence: CASCEGNSYEQYF.

This clonotype was seen a few times. The chain combines TRBV5-1 with TRBJ1-1; possible D gene TRBD1, 5 bases. CDR1 and CDR2 (germline): SGHRS, YFSETQ. This CDR3 is built from 15 residues. Between the trimmed V and J ends, which lost 4 bases and 1 base, there was a span of 14 bases. DNA for the CDR3: TGCGCCAGCAGCCCCTTGGGGCGGGGGAACACTGAAGCTTTCTTT. Translating it yields CASSPLGRGNTEAFF. Based on the CDR3 plus reference TRBV5-1 and TRBJ1-1, the full variable domain is KAGVTQTPRYLIKTRGQQVTLSCSPISGHRSVSWYQQTPGQGLQFLFEYFSETQRNKGNFPGRFSGRQFSNSRSEMNVSTLELGDSALYLCASSPLGRGNTEAFFGQGTRLTVV.

V is TRBV24-1 and J is TRBJ2-3; unclear D gene. The CDR3 length is 13 residues. Looked up from germline, CDR1 is KGHDR and CDR2 is SFDVKD. Trimming shortened V by 7 bases and J by 3 bases, and 10 bases separated the two germline ends. The CDR3, as DNA: TGTGCCACCAGCGCGGCCTGGACAGATACGCAGTATTTT. This sequence encodes CATSAAWTDTQYF.

This clonotype was counted between two and nine times. The rearrangement uses TRBV27 and TRBJ1-1; TRBD1 agrees at 10 bases. The CDR3 spans 15 residues. The V gene's germline CDR1 is MNHEY and CDR2 SMNVEV (reference sequence). Trimming cost V 3 bases and J 5 bases; bases outside gene matches: 6. CDR3 bases: TGTGCCAGCAGTTTCCGCCGGGACAGGGGTACTGAAGCTTTCTTT. It encodes CASSFRRDRGTEAFF.

This clonotype has more than one count but fewer than ten. The rearrangement uses TRBV6-2 or TRBV6-3 and TRBJ2-7; the D is unclear. The CDR3 consists of 13 residues. V gave up 5 bases and J gave up 3 bases, with 11 bases separating them. Germline assignment: CDR1 MNHEY and CDR2 SVGEGT. CDR3 loop: CASSPGRYYEQYF. The CDR3 nucleotides read TGTGCCAGCAGTCCAGGACGATACTACGAGCAGTACTTC.

This clonotype showed up many times. This chain joins TRBV7-8 and TRBJ2-1; 8 bases align to TRBD1. V gave up 3 bases and J gave up 12 bases; unmatched junction bases: 10. From germline, CDR1 is SGHVS and CDR2 FQNEAQ. The CDR3 spans 14 residues. The CDR3 coding sequence is TGTGCCAGCAGCTTGTCGATGACAGGGGAACGGCAGTTCTTC. This encodes CASSLSMTGERQFF.

This clonotype appeared a few times. CDR3 sequence reads: CASSPGPLSTDTQYF. In DNA form, the CDR3 reads TGCGCCAGCAGCCCCGGCCCGTTGAGCACAGATACGCAGTATTTT. The chain has TRBV5-1 and TRBJ2-3, with D hard to call. This CDR3 contains 15 residues. Germline V gene data show CDR1 as SGHRS and CDR2 as YFSETQ. The V and J ends lost 4 bases and 0 bases respectively, with 12 bases between them.

The sample holds many counts of this clonotype. V is TRBV24-1 and J is TRBJ1-1, with D perhaps TRBD1 (6 bases). Looked up from germline, CDR1 is KGHDR and CDR2 is SFDVKD. This CDR3 comprises 14 residues. V was clipped by 5 bases and J by 4 bases, with 13 bases between them. CDR3 bases: TGTGCCACCAGTGTTTCGGGGGCGATCACTGAAGCTTTCTTT. This codes for CATSVSGAITEAFF.

A few counts support this clonotype. The V call is TRBV27, the J call TRBJ2-1; 9 bases match TRBD2. V lost 2 bases, J lost 7 bases, and 9 bases stayed unmatched. The CDR3 spans 16 residues. Germline V CDR1 and CDR2: MNHEY, SMNVEV (reference sequence). DNA of the CDR3: TGTGCCAGCAGTTTACAGGGCGGGGGGGCACTTAATGAGCAGTTCTTC. It encodes CASSLQGGGALNEQFF.

This clonotype has more than one count but fewer than ten. V is TRBV29-1 and J is TRBJ2-3, with a weak D call TRBD2 (5 bases). Trimming cost V 3 bases and J 3 bases, with 10 bases left between them. CDR1 is SQVTM, CDR2 ANQGSEA, per germline. The CDR3 is 13 residues long. The CDR3 sequence is CSVDQTGTDTQYF. CDR3 bases: TGCAGCGTTGACCAAACGGGGACAGATACGCAGTATTTT.